A single sample gave rise to the 28 T cell receptor beta chains below, sequenced in a study of shared clonotypes between healthy human individuals. Terminally differentiated effector memory CD45RA+ cells were left out of the naive CD8 fraction, which was CD45RO-negative and positively selected for CCR7. TCRdb's copy holds only in-frame clones and misses some; the assay was immunoSEQ multiplex PCR. Of about 2 million clones in the sample, 85% to 95% were seen once. Material for sequencing was naive CD8+ T cells sorted from blood. The origin of the receptors is a man aged 18 to 35 in good health.

CDR3 residues: CASSATSGAYTGELFF. CDR3 nucleotides: TGTGCCAGCAGCGCTACTAGCGGGGCCTACACCGGGGAGCTGTTTTTT. The chain employs TRBV9 and TRBJ2-2; 10 bases agree with TRBD2. V lost 3 bases and J lost 3; bases outside the gene matches: 5. The CDR3 sequence is 16 residues long. Germline CDR1 SGDLS, CDR2 YYNGEE.

A single count supports this clone. This chain connects TRBV6-5 to TRBJ2-3; D is ambiguous. The CDR3 extends over 16 amino acids. V gave up 0 bases and J gave up 2 bases, with 12 bases separating them. The germline CDR1 and CDR2 sequences are MNHEY and SVGAGI. This CDR3 is CASSYSAGRPTDTQYF. CDR3 DNA sequence: TGTGCCAGCAGTTACTCGGCAGGACGCCCCACAGATACGCAGTATTTT.

The table lists this clone with a count of one. The chain links TRBV19 to TRBJ1-1, with TRBD1 matching over 12 bases. From germline, CDR1 is LNHDA and CDR2 SQIVND (reference sequence). J lost 4 bases, V lost 5 bases, and 8 bases had no gene match. This CDR3 spans 16 amino acids. The CDR3 DNA is TGTGCCAGTAGTGGCCGGGACAGGGGGCTGAGCACTGAAGCTTTCTTT. It encodes CASSGRDRGLSTEAFF.

The chain has TRBV27 and TRBJ2-1; D is unclear. CDR3 length: 15 residues. The germline gives CDR1 MNHEY, CDR2 SMNVEV (reference sequence). V lost 5 bases to trimming and J lost 0 bases, with 11 bases between them. DNA for the CDR3: TGTGCCAGCAGTCTCCTTATGGGCTCCTACAATGAGCAGTTCTTC. Residues: CASSLLMGSYNEQFF.

Comments on this clone: Other DNA sequences within the sample encode an identical CDR3. The genes are TRBV4-3 and TRBJ2-3; 9 bases are shared with TRBD2. The CDR3 has 15 residues. V lost 1 base, J lost 2 bases, and 1 base stayed unmatched. CDR1 and CDR2 (germline): LGHNA, YSLEER. CDR3 bases: TGCGCCAGCAGCCAAGTAGCGGGGGACACAGATACGCAGTATTTT. Its translation: CASSQVAGDTDTQYF.

The chain recombines TRBV6-4 with TRBJ2-1, with D possibly being TRBD2 (5 bases). CDR3 length equals 15 residues. Trimming removed 9 bases from V and 2 bases from J, with 17 bases in between. Germline V gene data show CDR1 as MRHNA and CDR2 as SNTAGT. The CDR3 reads CASRSGRVAYNEQFF. The CDR3 DNA follows: TGTGCCAGTCGGTCGGGGAGAGTAGCCTACAATGAGCAGTTCTTC.

This chain uses TRBV5-4 with TRBJ1-4; D unresolved. Germline CDR1 is SGHNT and CDR2 is YYREEE (reference sequence). Trimming stripped 4 bases from V and 3 bases from J, with 13 bases between. The CDR3 contains 15 residues. CDR3 DNA: TGTGCCAGCAGCCGTCAGGACGGACCTAATGAAAAACTGTTTTTT. This sequence encodes CASSRQDGPNEKLFF.

The chain couples TRBV27 to TRBJ1-6; maybe TRBD1 (5 bases). The CDR3 has 14 amino acids. The V gene's germline CDR1 is MNHEY and CDR2 SMNVEV (reference sequence). V gave up 8 bases and J gave up 1 base, with 9 bases separating them. In nucleotides, the CDR3 is TGTGCCAGCTGTCAGGGATCCTATAATTCACCCCTCCACTTT. Protein: CASCQGSYNSPLHF.

Comments on this clone: The sample holds other DNA sequences that translate to the same CDR3. The rearrangement uses TRBV27 and TRBJ2-7; either TRBD1 or TRBD2 may supply D (6 bases each). Trimming shortened V by 3 bases and J by 3 bases, and 12 bases separated the two germline ends. This CDR3 comprises 14 residues. From germline, CDR1 is MNHEY and CDR2 SMNVEV (reference sequence). CDR3 amino acids: CASSFSGALYEQYF. CDR3 bases: TGTGCCAGCAGTTTCTCGGGGGCGCTCTACGAGCAGTACTTC.

The chain links TRBV6-5 to TRBJ1-1; tentative D call: TRBD1 (6 bases). The CDR3 has 13 amino acids. V was clipped by 2 bases and J by 7 bases, with 11 bases between them. Germline lookup yields CDR1 MNHEY and CDR2 SVGAGI. The CDR3 sequence: CASSYAGGLEAFF. The CDR3 nucleotides are TGTGCCAGCAGTTACGCGGGGGGCCTTGAAGCTTTCTTT.

This chain connects TRBV27 to TRBJ2-7, with D maybe TRBD2 (5 bases). V was cut by 2 bases and J by 5 bases, with 16 bases left in between. The CDR3 has 15 residues. Per the germline V gene, CDR1 is MNHEY and CDR2 is SMNVEV (reference sequence). The DNA of the CDR3 is TGTGCCAGCAGTTTAGGCGGGCCTACGTCCCACGAGCAGTACTTC. Its protein is CASSLGGPTSHEQYF.

The rearrangement uses TRBV7-8 and TRBJ2-7; 16 positions match TRBD2. The CDR3 has 20 residues. Trimming at V came to 1 base and at J to 0 bases, leaving 9 bases not matched to a gene. In germline, CDR1 is SGHVS, CDR2 FQNEAQ. The DNA of the CDR3 is TGTGCCAGCAGCTTAGTTCCCGGGACTAGCGGGAGGGAGAGCTCCTACGAGCAGTACTTC. This encodes CASSLVPGTSGRESSYEQYF.

This clone appeared once. The V gene is TRBV15, the J gene TRBJ1-5; D call uncertain. Germline V lookup: CDR1 LNHNV, CDR2 YYDKDF (reference sequence). This CDR3 spans 15 amino acids. V gave up 0 bases and J gave up 3 bases, with 9 bases separating them. The CDR3: CATSRDHTDNQPQHF. The CDR3 DNA reads TGTGCCACCAGCAGAGATCACACAGACAATCAGCCCCAGCATTTT. Combining the CDR3 with reference TRBV15 and TRBJ1-5 gives the whole variable domain DAMVIQNPRYQVTQFGKPVTLSCSQTLNHNVMYWYQQKSSQAPKLLFHYYDKDFNNEADTPDNFQSRRPNTSFCFLDIRSPGLGDTAMYLCATSRDHTDNQPQHFGDGTRLSIL.

The V and J genes are TRBV27 and TRBJ2-7, with 7 positions matching TRBD2. From germline, CDR1 is MNHEY and CDR2 SMNVEV (reference sequence). The CDR3 totals 16 residues. The ends lost 1 base at V and 0 bases at J; junction bases unmatched: 6. CDR3 nucleotide sequence: TGTGCCAGCAGTTTATACCCAGCGGGAAGCTCCTACGAGCAGTACTTC. Translation: CASSLYPAGSSYEQYF.

This sequence joins TRBV28 and TRBJ2-7; D not certain. Germline CDR1 reads MDHEN; CDR2 reads SYDVKM. This CDR3 is 13 amino acids long. V gave up 3 bases and J gave up 6 bases, with 12 bases separating them. The CDR3, as DNA: TGTGCCAGCAGTTTTCCCGACGGTGCCGAGCAGTACTTC. Its protein is CASSFPDGAEQYF. The full variable domain, completed using reference TRBV28 and TRBJ2-7, is DVKVTQSSRYLVKRTGEKVFLECVQDMDHENMFWYRQDPGLGLRLIYFSYDVKMKEKGDIPEGYSVSREKKERFSLILESASTNQTSMYLCASSFPDGAEQYFGPGTRLTVT.

The genes are TRBV27 and TRBJ1-2; D perhaps matches TRBD1 (5 bases). V gave up 3 bases and J gave up 8 bases, with 13 bases separating them. Germline V gives CDR1 MNHEY, CDR2 SMNVEV (reference sequence). The CDR3 consists of 13 residues. Here the CDR3 DNA reads TGTGCCAGCAGTTTGGGACCTATCTCGGGCTACACCTTC. It codes for CASSLGPISGYTF.

The chain is built from TRBV28 and TRBJ2-5; no clear D gene. CDR3 length: 12 residues. Germline V lookup: CDR1 MDHEN, CDR2 SYDVKM. The germline V and J ends were trimmed by 6 bases and 0 bases, with 5 bases remaining between them. CDR3 sequence (DNA): TGTGCCAGCAGGATGAACCAAGAGACCCAGTACTTC. This translates into CASRMNQETQYF.

The genes are TRBV7-6 and TRBJ2-7, with 13 bases aligning to TRBD2. The ends lost 1 base at V and 5 bases at J; junction bases unmatched: 5. Germline V gives CDR1 SGHVS, CDR2 FNYEAQ. This CDR3 region has 16 residues. CDR3 loop: CASSLGTSGSAHEQYF. CDR3 in DNA: TGTGCCAGCAGCTTAGGGACTAGCGGGAGCGCCCACGAGCAGTACTTC.

This clone showed up just a few times. The sample holds other DNA sequences that translate to the same CDR3. The chain has TRBV19 and TRBJ2-7, with TRBD2 matching 12 bases. Germline assignment: CDR1 LNHDA and CDR2 SQIVND (reference sequence). Trimming removed 3 bases from V and 3 bases from J; junction bases left unmatched: 0. The CDR3 has 14 residues. The CDR3 here is CASSMGLAGYEQYF. CDR3 DNA sequence: TGTGCCAGTAGTATGGGACTAGCGGGCTACGAGCAGTACTTC. The full variable domain, rest sourced from reference TRBV19 and TRBJ2-7, is DGGITQSPKYLFRKEGQNVTLSCEQNLNHDAMYWYRQDPGQGLRLIYYSQIVNDFQKGDIAEGYSVSREKKESFPLTVTSAQKNPTAFYLCASSMGLAGYEQYFGPGTRLTVT.

On this clone: Other nucleotide sequences from this sample produce the same CDR3. The chain couples TRBV27 to TRBJ2-7, with 8 bases matching TRBD1. Trimming took 4 bases from V and 3 from J; bases not matched to a gene: 5. Germline V gene sequence: CDR1 MNHEY, CDR2 SMNVEV (reference sequence). The CDR3 loop spans 14 amino acids. The CDR3 protein is CASSSGQGLYEQYF. The DNA of the CDR3 is TGTGCCAGCAGTTCCGGACAGGGTCTCTACGAGCAGTACTTC.

This rearrangement joins TRBV7-9 to TRBJ1-5; possible D gene TRBD1, 6 bases. Germline V CDR1 and CDR2: SEHNR, FQNEAQ (reference sequence). This CDR3 spans 16 amino acids. V was trimmed by 0 bases and J by 0 bases, leaving 9 bases between them. For the CDR3, the DNA is TGTGCCAGCAGCTTAGCGGCGACAGGTAGCAATCAGCCCCAGCATTTT. Its protein is CASSLAATGSNQPQHF. The variable domain in full, completed from reference TRBV7-9 and TRBJ1-5, reads DTGVSQNPRHKITKRGQNVTFRCDPISEHNRLYWYRQTLGQGPEFLTYFQNEAQLEKSRLLSDRFSAERPKGSFSTLEIQRTEQGDSAMYLCASSLAATGSNQPQHFGDGTRLSIL.

The V gene is TRBV5-4, the J gene TRBJ2-7, with D tentatively TRBD2 (7 bases). Germline V CDR1 and CDR2: SGHNT, YYREEE (reference sequence). V lost 0 bases and J lost 3, with 16 bases in between. The CDR3 is 16 amino acids. This chain's CDR3 is CASSLADAGAYYEQYF. DNA of the CDR3: TGTGCCAGCAGCTTGGCCGACGCGGGGGCGTACTACGAGCAGTACTTC.

V is TRBV7-8 and J is TRBJ2-7, with 7 bases matching TRBD2. The germline CDR1 and CDR2 sequences are SGHVS and FQNEAQ. The CDR3 has 16 residues. V was pared by 2 bases and J by 2 bases, with 9 bases of the junction left unmatched. CDR3 DNA: TGTGCCAGCAGCTTACTAGCGGTTGAGGTACCCTACGAGCAGTACTTC. Protein product: CASSLLAVEVPYEQYF.

The V call is TRBV7-9, the J call TRBJ1-1, with D maybe TRBD1 (5 bases). Germline loops: CDR1 SEHNR, CDR2 FQNEAQ (reference sequence). This CDR3 spans 15 amino acids. V was clipped by 0 bases and J by 3 bases, with 11 bases between them. The CDR3 sequence: CASSLALAGHTEAFF. DNA for the CDR3: TGTGCCAGCAGCTTAGCGTTGGCAGGGCACACTGAAGCTTTCTTT.

The chain employs TRBV7-9 and TRBJ2-3; tentative D call: TRBD2 (5 bases). Germline V gene lookup returns CDR1 SEHNR and CDR2 FQNEAQ (reference sequence). The CDR3 is made up of 15 amino acids. Trimming shortened V by 6 bases and J by 4 bases, and 17 bases separated the two germline ends. CDR3 coding DNA: TGTGCCAGCAGTCCTTTTGTGGGAGATTCAGATACGCAGTATTTT. Translation gives CASSPFVGDSDTQYF. Full variable domain (outside the CDR3, taken from reference TRBV7-9 and TRBJ2-3): DTGVSQNPRHKITKRGQNVTFRCDPISEHNRLYWYRQTLGQGPEFLTYFQNEAQLEKSRLLSDRFSAERPKGSFSTLEIQRTEQGDSAMYLCASSPFVGDSDTQYFGPGTRLTVL.

The J gene is TRBJ2-7, the V gene TRBV6-5, with TRBD2 matching over 7 bases. Germline lookup yields CDR1 MNHEY and CDR2 SVGAGI. V shed 8 bases, J shed 4 bases, and the junction held 11 bases outside the gene matches. The CDR3 spans 14 residues. In nucleotides, the CDR3 is TGTGCCAGCGCCCCTAGCGGAGAGGGGTACGAGCAGTACTTC. Amino acid sequence: CASAPSGEGYEQYF.

The chain joins TRBV25-1 to TRBJ1-1; D gene unclear. This CDR3 comprises 10 residues. With 9 bases removed from V and 7 bases from J, the gap between germline ends came to 9 bases. Germline loops: CDR1 MGHDK, CDR2 SYGVNS. The CDR3 protein is CASIGNEAFF. The CDR3 coding sequence is TGTGCCAGTATAGGAAATGAAGCTTTCTTT.

The CDR3 loop is CASSSENQPQHF. The CDR3 region has the DNA TGTGCCAGCAGCTCGGAGAATCAGCCCCAGCATTTT. The J gene is TRBJ1-5, the V gene TRBV5-4; no reliable D call. The germline V gene has CDR1 SGHNT and CDR2 YYREEE (reference sequence). There are 12 residues in the CDR3. The V end was cut by 3 bases, the J end by 4 bases, with 5 bases between.